Below, 17 T cell receptor beta chains from the same sample are listed, as sequenced in a study of blood T cell repertoires in COVID-19 (dated by TCRdb to between 2020 and 2021). To prepare the library, the immunoSEQ multiplex PCR assay was applied. TCRdb mirrors the immuneACCESS table, restricted to in-frame sequences. Some clones are absent from its copies; in checked studies, under half trace to an unresolved V gene, and the reason for the others is unknown. The sample profile shows about 190,000 clones; over 80% of them were found once. Around 7.8% of the sample is in the top ten clones. The sample taken for sequencing was peripheral blood. Every receptor here comes from a woman in her sixties or seventies with COVID-19, enrolled during active disease.

The genes are TRBV12-5 and TRBJ2-7, with 7 bases matching TRBD1. Germline V gene sequence: CDR1 LGHNT, CDR2 FRNRAP. CDR3 length equals 19 residues. Trimming took 1 base from V and 1 from J; bases not matched to a gene: 16. The CDR3 coding sequence is TGTGCTAGTGGTTTGGCCATAGCCACTCACCGGGACAGATCCTACGAGCAGTACTTC. This encodes CASGLAIATHRDRSYEQYF.

The genes are TRBV5-6 and TRBJ2-5, with 9 positions matching TRBD1. CDR3 length: 14 amino acids. Germline trimming cut 6 bases from V and 5 bases from J; bases unmatched to any gene: 8. Germline-derived CDR1 and CDR2 are SGHDT and YYEEEE. The CDR3 sequence: CASTRTGEYETQYF. Written as DNA, the CDR3 is TGTGCCAGCACCCGGACAGGGGAGTACGAGACCCAGTACTTC.

This clone was recorded only once. The rearrangement uses TRBV5-1 and TRBJ1-3; D is ambiguous. Trimming left V 1 base short and J 0 bases short, with 11 bases between. There are 16 residues in the CDR3. Germline values: CDR1 SGHRS, CDR2 YFSETQ. CDR3 sequence: CASSLQTPDSGNTIYF. The CDR3 DNA follows: TGCGCCAGCAGCTTGCAGACACCTGACTCTGGAAACACCATATATTTT.

The chain recombines TRBV20-1 with TRBJ2-5; D not certain. This CDR3 comprises 15 residues. The V gene's germline CDR1 is DFQATT and CDR2 SNEGSKA (reference sequence). Between the trimmed V and J ends, which lost 3 bases and 1 base, there was a span of 15 bases. The CDR3 nucleotides are TGCAGTGCTAGTTCCTTTCGAGTACCCCAAGAGACCCAGTACTTC. Amino acid sequence: CSASSFRVPQETQYF.

The chain combines TRBV29-1 with TRBJ1-1, with TRBD1 matching 11 bases. Losses at the gene ends were 6 bases for V and 5 bases for J; bases not matched to a gene: 5. Per germline, CDR1 SQVTM and CDR2 ANQGSEA. The CDR3 consists of 13 residues. The CDR3 DNA follows: TGCAGCGTCGCGGACAGGGGGCTTACTGAAGCTTTCTTT. It translates to CSVADRGLTEAFF. Supplemented by reference TRBV29-1 and TRBJ1-1, the full variable domain reads SAVISQKPSRDICQRGTSLTIQCQVDSQVTMMFWYRQQPGQSLTLIATANQGSEATYESGFVIDKFPISRPNLTFSTLTVSNMSPEDSSIYLCSVADRGLTEAFFGQGTRLTVV.

The chain recombines TRBV19 with TRBJ1-4; 7 bases line up with TRBD1. CDR1 LNHDA and CDR2 SQIVND come from the germline V gene (reference sequence). The CDR3 loop spans 16 amino acids. Trimming cost V 5 bases and J 4 bases; bases outside gene matches: 10. The CDR3 here is CASSAPRQGHNEKLFF. As DNA, the CDR3 is TGTGCCAGTAGTGCCCCCCGACAGGGCCATAATGAAAAACTGTTTTTT.

V is TRBV4-2 and J is TRBJ1-1, with D uncertain. The V end lost 5 bases, the J end lost 7 bases, and 11 bases lay between the germline ends. This CDR3 comprises 12 residues. Per the germline V gene, CDR1 is LGHNA and CDR2 is YNFKEQ. The CDR3 DNA follows: TGTGCCAGCAGCTCTGGACTACTTGAAGCTTTCTTT. The encoded protein is CASSSGLLEAFF.

The genes are TRBV28 and TRBJ2-7; tentatively, D is TRBD1 (5 bases). The V end was cut by 6 bases, the J end by 0 bases, with 15 bases between. Per germline, CDR1 MDHEN and CDR2 SYDVKM. The CDR3 is 15 amino acids. The CDR3 loop reads CASRTTVAGSYEQYF. The CDR3 nucleotides are TGTGCCAGCAGGACGACAGTAGCCGGCTCCTACGAGCAGTACTTC.

This rearrangement joins TRBV5-1 to TRBJ2-1, with 12 bases aligning to TRBD2. V lost 2 bases and J lost 5; bases outside the gene matches: 2. This CDR3 contains 15 residues. The germline CDR1 and CDR2 sequences are SGHRS and YFSETQ. CDR3 DNA sequence: TGCGCCAGCAGCTTCGGACTAGCGGGGAACAATGAGCAGTTCTTC. The encoded protein is CASSFGLAGNNEQFF. Filled out from reference TRBV5-1 and TRBJ2-1, the complete variable domain reads KAGVTQTPRYLIKTRGQQVTLSCSPISGHRSVSWYQQTPGQGLQFLFEYFSETQRNKGNFPGRFSGRQFSNSRSEMNVSTLELGDSALYLCASSFGLAGNNEQFFGPGTRLTVL.

The CDR3: CASTKGQGIPYEQYF. The DNA for the CDR3 is TGTGCCAGCACCAAAGGACAGGGCATTCCCTACGAGCAGTACTTC. The rearrangement joins TRBV5-8 to TRBJ2-7, with TRBD1 identical over 8 bases. The CDR3 has 15 amino acids. The V gene's germline CDR1 is SGHTS and CDR2 YDEGEE. V was pared by 6 bases and J by 2 bases, with 10 bases of the junction left unmatched.

The rearrangement uses TRBV28 and TRBJ2-3; 7 bases are a match to TRBD2. The CDR3 covers 13 residues. Trimming at V came to 5 bases and at J to 3 bases, leaving 2 bases not matched to a gene. Germline CDR1 MDHEN, CDR2 SYDVKM. The chain's CDR3 is CASSGGGTDTQYF. DNA of the CDR3: TGTGCCAGCAGTGGCGGGGGTACAGATACGCAGTATTTT.

The V and J genes are TRBV6-4 and TRBJ2-5, with D perhaps matching TRBD2 (5 bases). The CDR3 consists of 15 residues. The germline gives CDR1 MRHNA, CDR2 SNTAGT. Trimming stripped 0 bases from V and 5 bases from J, with 13 bases between. The CDR3 protein is CASSDSDSRGETQYF. DNA for the CDR3: TGTGCCAGCAGTGACTCGGACTCCCGTGGGGAGACCCAGTACTTC.

The rearrangement joins TRBV28 to TRBJ1-5; possible D gene TRBD1, 6 bases. The V gene's germline CDR1 is MDHEN and CDR2 SYDVKM. The CDR3 has 18 amino acids. The V gene lost 6 bases and the J gene lost 3 bases, with 24 bases spanning the gap. The CDR3 here is CASRHRRPIDRYNQPQHF. CDR3 nucleotides: TGTGCCAGCAGGCATCGACGGCCGATCGACAGGTACAATCAGCCCCAGCATTTT.

This clone was observed a handful of times. The chain is built from TRBV27 and TRBJ2-1, with TRBD1 matching over 9 bases. The CDR3 spans 15 residues. V dropped 6 bases and J dropped 3; count of bases not matched to a gene: 6. From germline, CDR1 is MNHEY and CDR2 SMNVEV (reference sequence). DNA of the CDR3: TGTGCCAGCAGGCACACAGGGGGCTACTACAATGAGCAGTTCTTC. Amino acid sequence: CASRHTGGYYNEQFF.

The rearrangement links TRBV5-1 to TRBJ2-5, with unresolved D. The germline V gene has CDR1 SGHRS and CDR2 YFSETQ. The CDR3 is 14 residues long. The V gene lost 0 bases and the J gene lost 1 base, with 7 bases spanning the gap. CDR3 protein: CASSLGRSQETQYF. CDR3 DNA: TGCGCCAGCAGCTTGGGACGGAGCCAAGAGACCCAGTACTTC.

J is TRBJ2-3 and V is TRBV6-1; perhaps TRBD1 as D (6 bases). Germline-derived CDR1 and CDR2 are MNHNS and SASEGT. CDR3 length equals 15 residues. V was clipped by 2 bases and J by 3 bases, with 12 bases between them. CDR3 nucleotides: TGTGCCAGCAGTGAATCACAGGGACCGACAGATACGCAGTATTTT. Protein sequence: CASSESQGPTDTQYF.

The V call is TRBV11-2, the J call TRBJ2-2, with 8 positions matching TRBD1. The CDR3 is 15 residues long. Germline lookup yields CDR1 SGHAT and CDR2 FQNNGV. With 3 bases clipped from V and 4 bases from J, the junction kept 4 bases outside the gene matches. The chain's CDR3 is CASSFSRGLTGELFF. The CDR3 DNA sequence: TGTGCCAGCAGCTTCTCCAGGGGGCTCACCGGGGAGCTGTTTTTT. Supplemented by reference TRBV11-2 and TRBJ2-2, the full variable domain reads EAGVAQSPRYKIIEKRQSVAFWCNPISGHATLYWYQQILGQGPKLLIQFQNNGVVDDSQLPKDRFSAERLKGVDSTLKIQPAKLEDSAVYLCASSFSRGLTGELFFGEGSRLTVL.